The 21 T cell receptor beta chains below all came from one sample that was sequenced in a study of identifying expanded T cells in peripheral blood. The protocol was immunoSEQ multiplex PCR, while the TCRdb copy is restricted to in-frame clones and leaves out a portion. Of 95,000 to 100,000 clones in the sample, approximately 90% were seen once. Sequences were obtained from blood. Source of these receptors: a person aged 18-70 years in good health.

The genes are TRBV23-1 and TRBJ1-5; the D is unclear. TRBV23-1 carries the ORF label, with uncertain function. Trimming shortened V by 8 bases and J by 5 bases, and 10 bases separated the two germline ends. This CDR3 is built from 12 residues. CDR3 sequence reads: CASEGSYQPQHF. The CDR3 DNA reads TGCGCCAGCGAGGGATCCTATCAGCCCCAGCATTTT.

The genes are TRBV7-6 and TRBJ2-7, with D uncertain. This CDR3 contains 18 residues. Germline V gene data show CDR1 as SGHVS and CDR2 as FNYEAQ. V lost 5 bases, J lost 3 bases, and 26 bases lay in between. Here the CDR3 reads CASSPSRQQPVENYEQYF. The CDR3 DNA sequence: TGTGCCAGCAGCCCATCGAGGCAGCAACCGGTCGAAAACTACGAGCAGTACTTC.

The chain recombines TRBV6-5 with TRBJ2-1; 11 bases are a match to TRBD1. V shed 5 bases and J 6 bases; nucleotides not matched to a gene: 3. Germline loops: CDR1 MNHEY, CDR2 SVGAGI. The CDR3 extends over 14 amino acids. CDR3 nucleotide sequence: TGTGCCAGCAGTCCCGGGACAGGGGGCAATGAGCAGTTCTTC. Residues: CASSPGTGGNEQFF.

The chain is built from TRBV4-3 and TRBJ2-7, with 9 bases lining up with TRBD1. The CDR3 covers 15 residues. V shed 1 base, J shed 0 bases, and the junction held 1 base outside the gene matches. Looked up from germline, CDR1 is LGHNA and CDR2 is YSLEER. The CDR3 DNA follows: TGCGCCAGCAGCCAAGGGACAGGGGCCTCCTACGAGCAGTACTTC. This codes for CASSQGTGASYEQYF.

The chain combines TRBV2 with TRBJ2-3; D gene uncertain. Germline V gives CDR1 SNHLY, CDR2 FYNNEI. This CDR3 comprises 13 residues. V gave up 6 bases and J gave up 0 bases, with 7 bases separating them. CDR3 in DNA: TGTGCCAGCAGATTGGACAGCACAGATACGCAGTATTTT. The encoded protein is CASRLDSTDTQYF.

This clone came up once. The chain combines TRBV25-1 with TRBJ1-1; D is possibly TRBD1 (5 bases). The V end lost 5 bases, the J end lost 2 bases, and 12 bases lay between the germline ends. Germline CDR1 and CDR2: MGHDK and SYGVNS. This CDR3 spans 14 amino acids. CDR3 region: CASSKGQGNTEAFF. Written as DNA, the CDR3 is TGTGCCAGCAGTAAAGGGCAGGGTAACACTGAAGCTTTCTTT.

The rearrangement links TRBV6-4 to TRBJ1-5; TRBD1 agrees at 7 bases. This CDR3 spans 16 amino acids. V gave up 10 bases and J gave up 3 bases; unmatched junction bases: 15. Germline values: CDR1 MRHNA, CDR2 SNTAGT. This CDR3 is CAIIEQGPFHNQPQHF. In DNA form, the CDR3 reads TGTGCCATCATTGAACAGGGGCCCTTTCACAATCAGCCCCAGCATTTT.

This chain links TRBV30 with TRBJ2-7; D remains unclear. Per germline, CDR1 GTSNPN and CDR2 SVGIG (reference sequence). This CDR3 is 11 amino acids long. Trimming stripped 0 bases from V and 6 bases from J, with 6 bases between. This CDR3 is CAWSVAREQYF. DNA for the CDR3: TGTGCCTGGAGTGTAGCCCGCGAGCAGTACTTC.

The rearrangement joins TRBV6-5 to TRBJ2-7, with TRBD1 matching 8 bases. Germline V gene data show CDR1 as MNHEY and CDR2 as SVGAGI. Trimming took 4 bases from V and 1 from J; bases not matched to a gene: 6. The CDR3 loop spans 15 amino acids. The CDR3 here is CASSSDRGASYEQYF. CDR3 coding DNA: TGTGCCAGCAGTTCTGACAGGGGAGCTTCCTACGAGCAGTACTTC.

J is TRBJ1-5 and V is TRBV7-9; weak D call: TRBD1 (6 bases). The germline V gene encodes CDR1 SEHNR and CDR2 FQNEAQ (reference sequence). This CDR3 comprises 16 residues. The ends were cut back, 4 bases at V and 2 bases at J, with 15 bases in the middle. The DNA for the CDR3 is TGTGCCAGCAGCTACGGGGGGCGCGGGGGCAATCAGCCCCAGCATTTT. It translates to CASSYGGRGGNQPQHF.

This sequence joins TRBV7-2 and TRBJ1-6; no firm D call. CDR1 and CDR2 (germline): SGHTA, FQGNSA. The CDR3 is 15 amino acids. The V and J ends lost 2 bases and 0 bases respectively, with 5 bases between them. The CDR3 is CASSLQFSYNSPLHF. CDR3 coding DNA: TGTGCCAGCAGCTTACAGTTCTCCTATAATTCACCCCTCCACTTT. Full variable domain (rest looked up from reference TRBV7-2 and TRBJ1-6): GAGVSQSPSNKVTEKGKDVELRCDPISGHTALYWYRQSLGQGLEFLIYFQGNSAPDKSGLPSDRFSAERTGGSVSTLTIQRTQQEDSAVYLCASSLQFSYNSPLHFGNGTRLTVT.

The chain joins TRBV11-2 to TRBJ2-7; 8 bases agree with TRBD1. Trimming at V came to 5 bases and at J to 2 bases, leaving 11 bases not matched to a gene. The CDR3 is 16 residues long. Germline V gene data show CDR1 as SGHAT and CDR2 as FQNNGV. CDR3 DNA: TGTGCCAGCAGCACTTATTCACAGGGGGAGGCCTACGAGCAGTACTTC. Its translation is CASSTYSQGEAYEQYF.

The rearrangement joins TRBV7-9 to TRBJ2-3, with no clear D. The CDR3 loop spans 11 amino acids. Germline values: CDR1 SEHNR, CDR2 FQNEAQ (reference sequence). The V end lost 3 bases, the J end lost 3 bases, and 1 base lay between the germline ends. CDR3 amino acids: CASSLTDTQYF. CDR3 in DNA: TGTGCCAGCAGCTTGACAGATACGCAGTATTTT.

The rearrangement uses TRBV6-5 and TRBJ1-1; D gene ambiguous. V lost 9 bases and J 1 base, leaving 12 bases between the germline ends. The CDR3 totals 13 residues. Looked up from germline, CDR1 is MNHEY and CDR2 is SVGAGI. The CDR3 region has the DNA TGTGCCAGTGGGGTCTCGGCGAACACTGAAGCTTTCTTT. This gives the protein CASGVSANTEAFF.

The rearrangement uses TRBV7-2 and TRBJ2-5, with TRBD2 identical over 7 bases. Per the germline V gene, CDR1 is SGHTA and CDR2 is FQGNSA. This CDR3 region has 15 residues. Unmatched junction bases numbered 11, after V lost 5 bases and J lost 5 bases. CDR3 loop: CASSLRTRRSETQYF. For the CDR3, the DNA is TGTGCCAGCAGCCTTCGGACTAGGCGGTCGGAGACCCAGTACTTC.

The V and J genes are TRBV15 and TRBJ2-3, with 10 bases lining up with TRBD1. This CDR3 is built from 15 residues. From germline, CDR1 is LNHNV and CDR2 YYDKDF (reference sequence). V lost 0 bases, J lost 8 bases, and 5 bases stayed unmatched. CDR3 bases: TGTGCCACCAGCAGAGATAGACAGGGGGCGATTACGCAGTATTTT. Translated: CATSRDRQGAITQYF.

The rearrangement uses TRBV6-5 and TRBJ2-5, with D perhaps given as TRBD1 or TRBD2 (5 bases each). V was clipped by 4 bases and J by 2 bases, with 11 bases between them. The germline V gene has CDR1 MNHEY and CDR2 SVGAGI. CDR3 length equals 14 residues. The CDR3 reads CASSSRDQQETQYF. CDR3 nucleotides: TGTGCCAGCAGTTCCAGGGACCAACAAGAGACCCAGTACTTC.

The rearrangement links TRBV2 to TRBJ2-3; 13 bases agree with TRBD2. Trimming took 8 bases from V and 8 from J; bases not matched to a gene: 10. This CDR3 is built from 15 residues. CDR1 is SNHLY and CDR2 is FYNNEI in the germline V gene. In DNA form, the CDR3 reads TGTGCCAGCCCCGGACTAGCGGGGGCTGGTGGTACGCAGTATTTT. Translated, it gives CASPGLAGAGGTQYF.

The chain joins TRBV5-1 to TRBJ2-3; TRBD1 agrees at 7 bases. The V gene's germline CDR1 is SGHRS and CDR2 YFSETQ. This CDR3 is 16 amino acids long. Trimming removed 3 bases from V and 3 bases from J; junction bases left unmatched: 10. The CDR3 coding sequence is TGCGCCAGCAGCTATATGGAACAGGGGCCAACAGATACGCAGTATTTT. Protein: CASSYMEQGPTDTQYF.

V and J are TRBV30 and TRBJ2-7, with a tentative D call TRBD1 (5 bases). The CDR3 loop spans 13 amino acids. V lost 1 base and J lost 5, with 12 bases in between. The germline V gene encodes CDR1 GTSNPN and CDR2 SVGIG (reference sequence). The CDR3 sequence is CAWSDRLADEQYF. DNA of the CDR3: TGTGCCTGGAGTGACAGGCTTGCGGACGAGCAGTACTTC.

V and J are TRBV4-2 and TRBJ2-5, with D perhaps being TRBD1 or TRBD2 (5 bases each). V gave up 0 bases and J gave up 5 bases, with 7 bases separating them. The CDR3 sequence is 13 residues long. In germline, CDR1 is LGHNA, CDR2 YNFKEQ. CDR3 residues: CASSQEGEETQYF. The CDR3 DNA follows: TGTGCCAGCAGCCAAGAAGGGGAGGAGACCCAGTACTTC.